Following are 8 T cell receptor beta chains from one sample sequenced in a study of regulatory T cells in long-lasting Graves disease. According to the study, TCR beta libraries were built with iRepertoire HTBI primers and CDR3-region Arm-PCR. One entry per CDR3 protein, called by TCRdb with MiXCR from the multiplex PCR reads. The data hold about 530,000 distinct CDR3 sequences, with roughly 15% observed a single time. Indicated time point: newly diagnosed GD, antithyroid drugs for less than 3 months. Making the TCR library involved RNA that had been extracted from PBMCs. The sample was also linked to a second study, of T cells in Graves' hyperthyroidism and ophthalmopathy.

This specimen consisted of peripheral blood mononuclear cells (PBMCs), obtained at new diagnosis, from a patient treated with antithyroid drugs. These TCRs come from a middle-aged woman with Graves disease.

This clonotype was picked up one time. CDR3 sequence reads: CASSLEGAAPYNEQFF. The DNA for the CDR3 is TGTGCCAGCAGTCTTGAAGGGGCGGCCCCCTACAATGAGCAGTTCTTC. This sequence joins TRBV6-1 and TRBJ2-1; D might be TRBD1 (5 bases). The germline V and J ends were trimmed by 5 bases and 2 bases, with 16 bases remaining between them. This CDR3 is built from 16 residues. The germline V gene has CDR1 MNHNS and CDR2 SASEGT.

This clonotype was detected only a few times. The genes are TRBV29-1 and TRBJ2-2, with 8 bases that match TRBD2. Germline V lookup: CDR1 SQVTM, CDR2 ANQGSEA. The CDR3 spans 15 residues. V trimming: 3 bases; J trimming: 3 bases; junction bases outside the gene matches: 6. The CDR3 here is CSVDPGGVDTGELFF. CDR3 sequence (DNA): TGCAGCGTTGACCCGGGGGGGGTGGACACCGGGGAGCTGTTTTTT.

The chain carries TRBV27 and TRBJ2-3, with 7 positions matching TRBD2. V lost 6 bases to trimming and J lost 5 bases; unmatched junction nucleotides: 8. This CDR3 contains 14 residues. CDR1 MNHEY and CDR2 SMNVEV come from the germline V gene (reference sequence). The CDR3 protein is CASRWTSGVDTQYF. The CDR3 DNA follows: TGTGCCAGCAGGTGGACTAGTGGTGTAGATACGCAGTATTTT.

In nucleotides, the CDR3 is TGTGCCAGCAGTGGACGGACAGTGCAGAATTCACCCCTCCACTTT. It specifies CASSGRTVQNSPLHF. This chain links TRBV12-3 or TRBV12-4 with TRBJ1-6; possible D gene TRBD1, 6 bases. The CDR3 covers 15 residues. Trimming took off 5 bases at V and 7 bases at J, with 15 bases between the two ends.

As to this clonotype: A read error is possible here, since a much larger clone lies one base away. The rearrangement links TRBV7-9 to TRBJ2-1, with D possibly matching TRBD2 (5 bases). The germline V and J ends were trimmed by 11 bases and 0 bases, with 11 bases remaining between them. This CDR3 is built from 13 residues. CDR1 SEHNR and CDR2 FQNEAQ come from the germline V gene (reference sequence). Here the CDR3 reads CAGTRTSYNEQFF. As DNA, the CDR3 is TGTGCCGGCACTAGGACCTCCTACAATGAGCAGTTCTTC.

This clonotype has a handful of counts. J is TRBJ1-5 and V is TRBV6-1, with D perhaps matching TRBD1 (5 bases). The germline gives CDR1 MNHNS, CDR2 SASEGT. Trimming shortened V by 7 bases and J by 5 bases, and 30 bases separated the two germline ends. The CDR3 extends over 19 amino acids. CDR3 sequence reads: CASNGGGGNYAVKYQPQHF. For the CDR3, the DNA is TGTGCCAGCAACGGGGGGGGAGGGAATTACGCAGTTAAATATCAGCCCCAGCATTTT.

This clonotype was detected a few times. The chain is built from TRBV7-8 and TRBJ2-3, with D possibly matching TRBD2 (6 bases). Germline V CDR1 and CDR2: SGHVS, FQNEAQ. Between the trimmed V and J ends, which lost 5 bases and 4 bases, there was a span of 13 bases. The CDR3 has 14 amino acids. CDR3 protein: CASSRPGGADTQYF. The DNA of the CDR3 is TGTGCCAGCAGCCGACCCGGCGGGGCAGATACGCAGTATTTT.

Many counts were recorded for this clonotype. This chain connects TRBV3-1 to TRBJ2-5; D unclear. The V and J ends lost 0 bases and 3 bases respectively, with 2 bases between them. Germline CDR1 and CDR2: LGHDT and YNNKEL (reference sequence). The CDR3 is 12 residues long. CDR3 loop: CASSQEEETQYF. The CDR3 nucleotides are TGTGCCAGCAGCCAAGAAGAAGAGACCCAGTACTTC.